The text below deals with one TCR beta chain. The sample originates from a study of human T cells and chemical hapten exposure. The time point: patch test 1, 2 weeks after DPC sensitization. The treatment is: therapeutic diphenylcyclopropenone sensitization with weekly scalp DPC. V dropped 1 base and J dropped 2; count of bases not matched to a gene: 5. Germline V CDR1 and CDR2: LGHNA, YSLEER. The CDR3 has 15 residues. Original analysis: Sample TCR counts, which ranged from about 20,000 to 700,000, had a median of 95,638. MiXCR, applied by TCRdb to the RACE reads, yields one record per CDR3 protein. V and J calls and clone size were set by TCRdb, not the authors. The data show approximately 90,000 distinct CDR3 sequences, around 12% seen once.

This clonotype originated in a woman aged 40 to 49 with alopecia areata. Some clones in this sample may be carry-over from other donors' samples. Sequencing was performed on whole blood, taken in connection with sensitization to the hapten diphenylcyclopropenone (DPC). The rearrangement uses TRBV4-3 and TRBJ2-7; 7 bases fit TRBD2. CDR3 loop: CASSQVPTSAYEQYF. Written as DNA, the CDR3 is TGCGCCAGCAGCCAAGTTCCCACTAGCGCCTACGAGCAGTACTTC.